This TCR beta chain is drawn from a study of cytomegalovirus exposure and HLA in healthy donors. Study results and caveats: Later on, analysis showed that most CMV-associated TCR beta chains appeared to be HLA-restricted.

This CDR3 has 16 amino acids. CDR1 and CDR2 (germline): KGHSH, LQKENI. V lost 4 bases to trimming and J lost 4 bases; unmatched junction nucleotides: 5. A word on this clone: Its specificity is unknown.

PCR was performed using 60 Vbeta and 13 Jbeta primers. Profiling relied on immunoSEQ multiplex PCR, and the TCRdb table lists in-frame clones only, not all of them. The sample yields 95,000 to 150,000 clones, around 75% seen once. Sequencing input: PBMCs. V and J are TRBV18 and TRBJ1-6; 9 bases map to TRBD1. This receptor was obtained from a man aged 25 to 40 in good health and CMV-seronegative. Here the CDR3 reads CASSLGQGRYNSPLHF. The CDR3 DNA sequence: TGTGCCAGCTCACTCGGACAGGGGAGATATAATTCACCCCTCCACTTT. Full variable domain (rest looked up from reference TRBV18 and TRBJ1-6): NAGVMQNPRHLVRRRGQEARLRCSPMKGHSHVYWYRQLPEEGLKFMVYLQKENIIDESGMPKERFSAEFPKEGPSILRIQQVVRGDSAAYFCASSLGQGRYNSPLHFGNGTRLTVT.